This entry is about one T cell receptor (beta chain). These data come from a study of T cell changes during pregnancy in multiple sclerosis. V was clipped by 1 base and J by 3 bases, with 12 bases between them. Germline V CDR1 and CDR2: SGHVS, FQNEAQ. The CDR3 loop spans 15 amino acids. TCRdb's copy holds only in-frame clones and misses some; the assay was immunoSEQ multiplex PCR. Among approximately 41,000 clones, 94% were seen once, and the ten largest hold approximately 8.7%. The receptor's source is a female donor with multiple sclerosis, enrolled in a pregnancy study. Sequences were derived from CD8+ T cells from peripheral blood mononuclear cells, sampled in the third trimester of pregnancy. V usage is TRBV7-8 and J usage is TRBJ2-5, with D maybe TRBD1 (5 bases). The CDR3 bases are TGTGCCAGCAGCTTAGTAAGGGGCCTCGAAGAGACCCAGTACTTC. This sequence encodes CASSLVRGLEETQYF.